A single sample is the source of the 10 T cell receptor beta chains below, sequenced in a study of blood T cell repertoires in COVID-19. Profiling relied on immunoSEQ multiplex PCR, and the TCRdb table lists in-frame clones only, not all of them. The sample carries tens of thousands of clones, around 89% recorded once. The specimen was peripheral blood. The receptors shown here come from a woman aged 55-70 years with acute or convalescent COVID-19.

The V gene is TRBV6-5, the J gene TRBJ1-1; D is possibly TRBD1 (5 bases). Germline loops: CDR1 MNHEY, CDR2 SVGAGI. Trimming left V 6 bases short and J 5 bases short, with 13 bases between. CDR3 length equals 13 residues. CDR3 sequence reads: CASRGTWRTEAFF. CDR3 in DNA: TGTGCCAGCAGGGGGACTTGGAGGACTGAAGCTTTCTTT.

Here the CDR3 DNA reads TGTGCCAGCAGTGAATTGGGGGCTGGCTATGGCTACACCTTC. This encodes CASSELGAGYGYTF. The J gene is TRBJ1-2, the V gene TRBV6-1, with a possible D match to TRBD1 (6 bases). The CDR3 is 14 amino acids. With 2 bases removed from V and 4 bases from J, the gap between germline ends came to 11 bases. The germline V gene encodes CDR1 MNHNS and CDR2 SASEGT.

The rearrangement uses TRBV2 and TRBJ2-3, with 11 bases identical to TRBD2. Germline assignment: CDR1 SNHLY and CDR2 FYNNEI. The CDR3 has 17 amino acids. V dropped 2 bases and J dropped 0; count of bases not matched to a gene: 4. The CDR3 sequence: CASSEFGTSGSTDTQYF. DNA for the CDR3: TGTGCCAGCAGTGAATTTGGGACTAGCGGTAGCACAGATACGCAGTATTTT.

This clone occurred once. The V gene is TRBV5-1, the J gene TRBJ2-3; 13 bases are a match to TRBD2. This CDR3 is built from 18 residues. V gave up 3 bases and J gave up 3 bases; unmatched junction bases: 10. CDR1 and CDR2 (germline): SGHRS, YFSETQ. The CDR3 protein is CASSSGLAGHRNTDTQYF. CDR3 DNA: TGCGCCAGCAGCTCGGGACTAGCGGGACATCGTAATACAGATACGCAGTATTTT.

CDR3 protein: CASAGDSYNSPLHF. CDR3 nucleotide sequence: TGTGCCAGTGCAGGGGACTCCTATAATTCACCCCTCCACTTT. V and J are TRBV19 and TRBJ1-6; tentative D call: TRBD1 (6 bases). The germline V gene has CDR1 LNHDA and CDR2 SQIVND (reference sequence). The CDR3 spans 14 residues. Between the trimmed V and J ends, which lost 8 bases and 0 bases, there was a span of 8 bases.

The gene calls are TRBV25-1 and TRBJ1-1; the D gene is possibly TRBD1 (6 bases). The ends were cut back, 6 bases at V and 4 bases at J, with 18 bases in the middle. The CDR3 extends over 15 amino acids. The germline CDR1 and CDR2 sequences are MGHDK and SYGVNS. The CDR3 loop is CASSSLGGIGTEAFF. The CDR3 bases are TGTGCCAGCAGCTCCTTAGGGGGAATAGGCACTGAAGCTTTCTTT.

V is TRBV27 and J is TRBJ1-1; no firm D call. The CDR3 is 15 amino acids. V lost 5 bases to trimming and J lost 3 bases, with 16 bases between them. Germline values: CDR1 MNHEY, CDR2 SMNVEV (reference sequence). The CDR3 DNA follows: TGTGCCAGCAGTCCACTAACGACCGGAGACACTGAAGCTTTCTTT. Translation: CASSPLTTGDTEAFF.

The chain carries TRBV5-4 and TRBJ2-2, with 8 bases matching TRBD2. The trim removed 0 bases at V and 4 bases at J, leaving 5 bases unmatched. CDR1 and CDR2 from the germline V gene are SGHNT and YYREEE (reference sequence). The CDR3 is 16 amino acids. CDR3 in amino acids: CASSLVTGGRTGELFF. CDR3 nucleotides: TGTGCCAGCAGCTTGGTAACGGGAGGGCGCACCGGGGAGCTGTTTTTT.

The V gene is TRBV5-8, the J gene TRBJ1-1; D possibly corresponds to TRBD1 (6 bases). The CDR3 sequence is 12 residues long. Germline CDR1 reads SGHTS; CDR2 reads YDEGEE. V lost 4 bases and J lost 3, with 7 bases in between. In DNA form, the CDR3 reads TGTGCCAGCAGCCACAGGGACACTGAAGCTTTCTTT. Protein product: CASSHRDTEAFF.

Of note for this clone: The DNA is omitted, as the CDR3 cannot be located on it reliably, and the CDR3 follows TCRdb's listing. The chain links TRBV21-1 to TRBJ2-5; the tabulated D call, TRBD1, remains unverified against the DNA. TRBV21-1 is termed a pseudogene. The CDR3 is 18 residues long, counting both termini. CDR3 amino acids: CATREYTFGTGSSETQYF.